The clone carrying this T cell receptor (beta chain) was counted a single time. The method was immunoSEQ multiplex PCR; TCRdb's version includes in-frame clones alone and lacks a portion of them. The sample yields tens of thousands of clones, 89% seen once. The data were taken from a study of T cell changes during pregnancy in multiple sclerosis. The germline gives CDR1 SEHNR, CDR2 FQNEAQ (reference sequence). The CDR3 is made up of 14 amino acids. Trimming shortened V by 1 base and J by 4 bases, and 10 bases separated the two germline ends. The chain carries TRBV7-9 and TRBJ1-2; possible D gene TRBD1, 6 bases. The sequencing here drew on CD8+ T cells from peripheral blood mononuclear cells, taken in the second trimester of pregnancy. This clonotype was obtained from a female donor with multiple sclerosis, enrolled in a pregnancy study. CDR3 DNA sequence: TGTGCCAGCAGCTTAGACAGGGAAAGCTATGGCTACACCTTC. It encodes CASSLDRESYGYTF.